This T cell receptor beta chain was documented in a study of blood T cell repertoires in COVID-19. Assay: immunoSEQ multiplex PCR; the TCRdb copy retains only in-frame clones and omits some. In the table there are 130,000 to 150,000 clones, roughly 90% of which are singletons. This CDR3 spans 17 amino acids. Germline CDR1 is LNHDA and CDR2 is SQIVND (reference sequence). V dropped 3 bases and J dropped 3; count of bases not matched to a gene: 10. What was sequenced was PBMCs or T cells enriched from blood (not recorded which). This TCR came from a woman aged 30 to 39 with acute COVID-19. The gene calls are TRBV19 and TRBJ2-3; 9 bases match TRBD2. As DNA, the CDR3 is TGTGCCAGTAGTATCAATGGCCTAGCGGGGCGAACAGATACGCAGTATTTT. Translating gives CASSINGLAGRTDTQYF.